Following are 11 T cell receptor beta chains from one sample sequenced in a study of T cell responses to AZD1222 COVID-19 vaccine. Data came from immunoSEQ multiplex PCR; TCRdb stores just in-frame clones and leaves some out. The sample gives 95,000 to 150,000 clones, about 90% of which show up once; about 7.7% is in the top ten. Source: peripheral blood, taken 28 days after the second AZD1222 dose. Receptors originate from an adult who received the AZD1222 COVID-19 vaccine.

The CDR3 sequence: CASSSSGRVNTEAFF. The CDR3, as DNA: TGTGCCAGCAGTTCATCGGGACGGGTGAACACTGAAGCTTTCTTT. The chain carries TRBV6-5 and TRBJ1-1, with D possibly matching TRBD1 (5 bases). This CDR3 region has 15 residues. The V end lost 4 bases, the J end lost 0 bases, and 12 bases lay between the germline ends. In germline, CDR1 is MNHEY, CDR2 SVGAGI.

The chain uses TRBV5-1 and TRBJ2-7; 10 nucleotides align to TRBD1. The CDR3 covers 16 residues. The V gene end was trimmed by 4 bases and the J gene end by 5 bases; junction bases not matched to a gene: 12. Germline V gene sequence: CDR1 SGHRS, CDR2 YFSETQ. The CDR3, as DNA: TGCGCCAGCAGCCGGGCGAGGACAGGGGGAGAGAACGAGCAGTACTTC. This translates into CASSRARTGGENEQYF.

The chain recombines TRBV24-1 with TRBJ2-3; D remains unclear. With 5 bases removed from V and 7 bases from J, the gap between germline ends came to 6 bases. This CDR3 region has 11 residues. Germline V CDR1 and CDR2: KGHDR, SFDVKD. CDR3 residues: CATSGRNTQYF. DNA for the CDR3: TGTGCCACCAGTGGTCGGAATACGCAGTATTTT.

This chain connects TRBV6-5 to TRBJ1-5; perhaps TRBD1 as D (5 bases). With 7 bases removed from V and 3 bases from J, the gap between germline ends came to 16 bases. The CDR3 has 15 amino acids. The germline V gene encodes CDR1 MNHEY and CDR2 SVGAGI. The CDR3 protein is CASTPAGSVNQPQHF. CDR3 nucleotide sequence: TGTGCCAGCACCCCGGCAGGGTCGGTCAATCAGCCCCAGCATTTT.

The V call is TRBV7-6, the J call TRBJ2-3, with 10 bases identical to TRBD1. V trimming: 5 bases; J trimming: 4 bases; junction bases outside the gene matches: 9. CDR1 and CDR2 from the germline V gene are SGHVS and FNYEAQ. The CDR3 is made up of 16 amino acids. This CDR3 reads CASSPTTGQGADTQYF. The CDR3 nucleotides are TGTGCCAGCAGCCCAACTACAGGACAGGGGGCAGATACGCAGTATTTT. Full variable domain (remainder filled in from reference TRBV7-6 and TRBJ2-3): GAGVSQSPRYKVTKRGQDVALRCDPISGHVSLYWYRQALGQGPEFLTYFNYEAQQDKSGLPNDRFSAERPEGSISTLTIQRTEQRDSAMYRCASSPTTGQGADTQYFGPGTRLTVL.

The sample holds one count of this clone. The CDR3 sequence: CASPKRLTEAFF. In DNA, the CDR3 is TGTGCCAGCCCTAAAAGGTTGACTGAAGCTTTCTTT. V is TRBV5-6 and J is TRBJ1-1; D unresolved. There are 12 residues in the CDR3. Germline lookup yields CDR1 SGHDT and CDR2 YYEEEE. Trimming removed 7 bases at V and 5 bases at J, with 12 bases between.

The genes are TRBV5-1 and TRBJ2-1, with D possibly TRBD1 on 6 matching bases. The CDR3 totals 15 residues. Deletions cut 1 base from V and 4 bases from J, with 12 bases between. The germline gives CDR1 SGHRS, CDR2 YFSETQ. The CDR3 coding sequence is TGCGCCAGCAGCTTGTCCCAGGGGATGTACAATGAGCAGTTCTTC. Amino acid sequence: CASSLSQGMYNEQFF.

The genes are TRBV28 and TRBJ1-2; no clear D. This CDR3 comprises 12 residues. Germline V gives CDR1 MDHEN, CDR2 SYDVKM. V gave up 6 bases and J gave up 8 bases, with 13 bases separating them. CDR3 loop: CASRALSPGYTF. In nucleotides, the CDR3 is TGTGCCAGCAGGGCATTGTCCCCCGGCTACACCTTC.

Written as DNA, the CDR3 is TGTGCCAGCAGCCTCCAGGCGACCGACTCTGGAAACACCATATATTTT. It is translated as CASSLQATDSGNTIYF. This chain links TRBV16 with TRBJ1-3, with D hard to call. V was shortened by 4 bases and J by 0 bases, with 13 bases between the two germline ends. Germline CDR1 KGHSY, CDR2 FQNENV. The CDR3 sequence is 16 residues long.

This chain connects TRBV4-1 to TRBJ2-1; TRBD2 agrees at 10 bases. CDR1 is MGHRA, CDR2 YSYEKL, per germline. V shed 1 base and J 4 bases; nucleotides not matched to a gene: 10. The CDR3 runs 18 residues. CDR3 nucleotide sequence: TGCGCCAGCAGCCAAGCACTAGCGGGGAAATGGCGTTACAATGAGCAGTTCTTC. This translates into CASSQALAGKWRYNEQFF.

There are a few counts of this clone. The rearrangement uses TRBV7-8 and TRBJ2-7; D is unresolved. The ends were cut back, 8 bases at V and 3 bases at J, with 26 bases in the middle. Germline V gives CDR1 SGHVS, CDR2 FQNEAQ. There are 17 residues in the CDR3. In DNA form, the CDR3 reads TGTGCCAGCGAACCCCGATGGCCGCAATTGAGGAACTACGAGCAGTACTTC. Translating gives CASEPRWPQLRNYEQYF.